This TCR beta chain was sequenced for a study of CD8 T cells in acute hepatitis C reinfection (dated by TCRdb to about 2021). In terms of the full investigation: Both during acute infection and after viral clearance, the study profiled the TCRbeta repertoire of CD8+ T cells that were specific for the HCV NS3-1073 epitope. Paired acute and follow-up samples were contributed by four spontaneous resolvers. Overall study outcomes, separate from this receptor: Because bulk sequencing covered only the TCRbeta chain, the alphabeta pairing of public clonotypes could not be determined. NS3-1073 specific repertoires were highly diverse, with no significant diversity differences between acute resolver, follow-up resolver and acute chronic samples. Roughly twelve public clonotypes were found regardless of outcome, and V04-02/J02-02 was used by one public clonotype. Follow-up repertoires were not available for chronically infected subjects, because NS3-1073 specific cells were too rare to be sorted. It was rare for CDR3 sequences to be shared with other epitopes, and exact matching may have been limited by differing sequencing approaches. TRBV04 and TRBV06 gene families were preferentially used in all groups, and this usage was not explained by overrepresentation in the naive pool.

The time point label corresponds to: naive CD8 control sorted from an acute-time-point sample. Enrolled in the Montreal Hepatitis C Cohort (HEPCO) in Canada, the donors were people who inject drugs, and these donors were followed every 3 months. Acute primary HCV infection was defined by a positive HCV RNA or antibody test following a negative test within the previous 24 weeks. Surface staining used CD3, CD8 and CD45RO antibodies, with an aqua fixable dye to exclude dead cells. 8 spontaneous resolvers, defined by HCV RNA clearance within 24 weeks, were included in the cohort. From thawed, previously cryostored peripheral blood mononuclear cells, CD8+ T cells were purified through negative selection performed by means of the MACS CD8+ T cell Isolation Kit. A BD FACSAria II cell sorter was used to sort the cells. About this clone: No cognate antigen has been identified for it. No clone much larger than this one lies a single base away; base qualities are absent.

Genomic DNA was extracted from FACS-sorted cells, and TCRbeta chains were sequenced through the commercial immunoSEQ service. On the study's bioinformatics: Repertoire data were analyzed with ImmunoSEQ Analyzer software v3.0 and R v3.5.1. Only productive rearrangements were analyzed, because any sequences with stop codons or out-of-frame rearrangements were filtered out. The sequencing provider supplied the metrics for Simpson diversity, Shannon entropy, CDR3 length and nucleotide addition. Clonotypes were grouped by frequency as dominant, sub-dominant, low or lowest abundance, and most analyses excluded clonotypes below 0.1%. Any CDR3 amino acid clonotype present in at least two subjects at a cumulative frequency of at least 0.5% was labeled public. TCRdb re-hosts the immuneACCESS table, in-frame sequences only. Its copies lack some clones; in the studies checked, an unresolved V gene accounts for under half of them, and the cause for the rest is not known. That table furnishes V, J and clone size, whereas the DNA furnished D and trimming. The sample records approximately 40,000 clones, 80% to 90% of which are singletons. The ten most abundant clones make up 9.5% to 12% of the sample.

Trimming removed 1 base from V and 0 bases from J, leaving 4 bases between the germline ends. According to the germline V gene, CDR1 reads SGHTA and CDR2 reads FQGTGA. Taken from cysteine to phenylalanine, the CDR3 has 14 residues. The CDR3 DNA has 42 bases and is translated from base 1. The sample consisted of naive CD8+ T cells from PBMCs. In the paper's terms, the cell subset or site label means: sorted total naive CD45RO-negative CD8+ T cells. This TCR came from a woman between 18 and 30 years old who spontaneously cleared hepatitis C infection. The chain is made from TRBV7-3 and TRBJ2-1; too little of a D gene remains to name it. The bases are TGTGCCAGCAGCTTAAGTCACTCCTACAATGAGCAGTTCTTC. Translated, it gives CASSLSHSYNEQFF.